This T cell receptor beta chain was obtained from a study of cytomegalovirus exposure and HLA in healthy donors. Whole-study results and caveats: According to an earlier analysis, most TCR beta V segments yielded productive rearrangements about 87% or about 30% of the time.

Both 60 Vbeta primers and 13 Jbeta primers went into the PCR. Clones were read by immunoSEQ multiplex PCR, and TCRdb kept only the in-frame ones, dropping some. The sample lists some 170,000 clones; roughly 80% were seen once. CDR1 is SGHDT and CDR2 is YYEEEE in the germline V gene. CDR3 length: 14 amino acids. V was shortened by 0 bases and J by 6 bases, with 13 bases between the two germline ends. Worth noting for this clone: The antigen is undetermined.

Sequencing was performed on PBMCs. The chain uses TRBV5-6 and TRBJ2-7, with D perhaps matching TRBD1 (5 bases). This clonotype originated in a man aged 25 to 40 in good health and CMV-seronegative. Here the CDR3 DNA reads TGTGCCAGCAGCTTGGCGGCAGGGATAGGCGAGCAGTACTTC. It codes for CASSLAAGIGEQYF.